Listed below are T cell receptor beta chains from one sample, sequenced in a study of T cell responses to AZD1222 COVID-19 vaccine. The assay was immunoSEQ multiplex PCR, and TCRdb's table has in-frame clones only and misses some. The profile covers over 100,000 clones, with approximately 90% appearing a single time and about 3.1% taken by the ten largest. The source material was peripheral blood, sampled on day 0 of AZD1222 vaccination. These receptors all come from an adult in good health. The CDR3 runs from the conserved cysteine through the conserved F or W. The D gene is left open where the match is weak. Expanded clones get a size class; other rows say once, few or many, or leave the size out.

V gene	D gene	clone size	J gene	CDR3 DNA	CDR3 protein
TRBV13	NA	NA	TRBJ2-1	TGTGCCAGCAGCTCAACAGGTGCCGAATACAATGAGCAGTTCTTC	CASSSTGAEYNEQFF
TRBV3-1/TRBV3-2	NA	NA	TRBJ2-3	TGTGCCAGCAGCCAAGATCAGGTGAACACAGATACGCAGTATTTT	CASSQDQVNTDTQYF
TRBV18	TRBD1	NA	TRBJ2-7	TGTGCCAGCTCACCAGCAGGGGGCAAGGGGGAGCAGTACTTC	CASSPAGGKGEQYF
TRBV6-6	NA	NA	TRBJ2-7	TGTGCCAGCTCCCCCCGGGGGAGATTAGATGACGAGCAGTACTTC	CASSPRGRLDDEQYF
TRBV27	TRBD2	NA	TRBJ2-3	TGTGCCAGCAGTTTACGGGTAGCGGGAGCAGATACGCAGTATTTT	CASSLRVAGADTQYF
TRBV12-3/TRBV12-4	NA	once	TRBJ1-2	TGTGCCAGCAGTTTAGGGCGGGCGGATGGCTACACCTTC	CASSLGRADGYTF
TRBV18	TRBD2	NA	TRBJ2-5	TGTGCCAGCTCACCGGGGGGGTCCCAAGAGACCCAGTACTTC	CASSPGGSQETQYF
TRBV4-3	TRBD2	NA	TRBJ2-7	TGCGCCAGCAGAGCGGGAGGGCCCTCCTACGAGCAGTACTTC	CASRAGGPSYEQYF
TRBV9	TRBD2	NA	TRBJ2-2	TGTGCCAGCAGCGCACGGACTAGCCCGACCGGGGAGCTGTTTTTT	CASSARTSPTGELFF
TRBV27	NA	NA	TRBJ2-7	TGTGCCAGCAGTTTGGGTAGGAACTACGAGCAGTACTTC	CASSLGRNYEQYF
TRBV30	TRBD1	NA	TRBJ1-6	TGTGCCTGGACCCGGGACAGCGGCTCACCCCTCCACTTT	CAWTRDSGSPLHF
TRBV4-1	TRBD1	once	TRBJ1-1	TGCGCCAGCAGCCAAGTTTCAGGGGGCGCGGGCACTGAAGCTTTCTTT	CASSQVSGGAGTEAFF
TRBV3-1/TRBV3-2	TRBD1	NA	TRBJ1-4	TGTGCCAGCAGCCGGCGGACAGGTTTTAATGAAAAACTGTTTTTT	CASSRRTGFNEKLFF
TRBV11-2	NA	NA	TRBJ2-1	TGTGCCAGCAGCCTCTCGCCCCGGGGTGAGCAGTTCTTC	CASSLSPRGEQFF
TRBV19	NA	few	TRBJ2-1	TGTGCCAGTAGTATAGACGGGGGCTGGGGCTACAATGAGCAGTTCTTC	CASSIDGGWGYNEQFF
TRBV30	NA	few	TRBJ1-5	TGTGCCTGGTGGGGGGCAGGGCAGCCCCAGCATTTT	CAWWGAGQPQHF
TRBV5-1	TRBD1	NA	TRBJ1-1	TGCGCCGGCAGCGACCCGACAGGGGGGTACACTGAAGCTTTCTTT	CAGSDPTGGYTEAFF
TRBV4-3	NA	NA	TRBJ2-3	TGCGCCAGCAGCCAAGAGTGGAGGGCTAGCACAGATACGCAGTATTTT	CASSQEWRASTDTQYF
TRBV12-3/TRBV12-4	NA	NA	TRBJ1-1	TGTGCCAGTCTCCCGGGGCCTCAAACTGAAGCTTTCTTT	CASLPGPQTEAFF
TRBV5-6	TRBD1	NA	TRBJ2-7	TGTGCCAGCAGCTCGGGGACAGGGGCTGAGCAGTACTTC	CASSSGTGAEQYF
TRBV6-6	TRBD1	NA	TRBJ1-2	TGTGCCAGCAGTCTCAGGGGGGACCAAGTAGCGAACTATGGCTACACCTTC	CASSLRGDQVANYGYTF
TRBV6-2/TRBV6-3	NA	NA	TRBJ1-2	TGTGCCAGCAGTTACAGAGAGAACTATGGCTACACCTTC	CASSYRENYGYTF
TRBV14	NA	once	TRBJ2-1	TGTGCCAGCAGCCAGTTAGGGGGGGCCGCATCAGGGGAGCAGTTCTTC	CASSQLGGAASGEQFF
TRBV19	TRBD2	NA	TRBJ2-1	TGTGCCAGTAGTGATCGAGCGGGAACCTACAATGAGCAGTTCTTC	CASSDRAGTYNEQFF
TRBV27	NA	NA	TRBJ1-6	TGTGCCAGCAGTCCTCGTGGGCCCAAGGTGCCCCTCCACTTT	CASSPRGPKVPLHF
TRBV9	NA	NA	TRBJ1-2	TGTGCCAGCAGCCCCGTTGGGCGGGCCTATGGCTACACCTTC	CASSPVGRAYGYTF
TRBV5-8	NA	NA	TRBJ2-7	TGTGCCAGCAGCTTGAAGGGTCGCCAGTCGTACGAGCAGTACTTC	CASSLKGRQSYEQYF
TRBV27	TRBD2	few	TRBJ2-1	TGTGCCAGCAGTTTAGGCGGGGGGACTTACAATGAGCAGTTCTTC	CASSLGGGTYNEQFF
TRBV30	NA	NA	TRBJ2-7	TGTGCCTGGAGCTCTGGGCAGGCCCCCAGAGAGCAGTACTTC	CAWSSGQAPREQYF
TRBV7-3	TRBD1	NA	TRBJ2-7	TGTGCCAGCAGCCCGAGACAGGGGTCTATCGACGAGCAGTACTTC	CASSPRQGSIDEQYF
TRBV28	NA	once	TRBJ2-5	TGTGCCAGCAGTTTCGGCCAGCCCACCCAAGAGACCCAGTACTTC	CASSFGQPTQETQYF
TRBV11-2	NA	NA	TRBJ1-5	TGTGCCAGCAGCCCCCCCATTCGGGGGGATAGCAATCAGCCCCAGCATTTT	CASSPPIRGDSNQPQHF
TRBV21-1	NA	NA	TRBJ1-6	TGTGCCAGCAGCAAGGGGCGGTCGGCCGGTTCACCCCTCCACTTT	CASSKGRSAGSPLHF
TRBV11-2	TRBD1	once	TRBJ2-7	TGTGCCAGCAGAAATATCCGGGACAGTTCCTACGAGCAGTACTTC	CASRNIRDSSYEQYF
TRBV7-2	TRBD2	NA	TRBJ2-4	TGTGCCAGCAGCTTGGCGGGGGGGCGGATTCAGTACTTC	CASSLAGGRIQYF
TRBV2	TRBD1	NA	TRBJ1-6	TGTGCCACTTCATACCCCACAGGGGCCAATTCACCCCTCCACTTT	CATSYPTGANSPLHF
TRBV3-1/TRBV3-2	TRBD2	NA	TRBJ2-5	TGTGCCAGCAGCCAAGGACTAGCGGGGGCGACGGGAGAGACCCAGTACTTC	CASSQGLAGATGETQYF
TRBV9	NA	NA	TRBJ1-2	TGTGCCAGCAGCCCCGGGGGGATCCGGGGGGGTAACTATGGCTACACCTTC	CASSPGGIRGGNYGYTF
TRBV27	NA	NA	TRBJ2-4	TGTGCCAGCAGTTTTTTTGGTGCCAAAAACATTCAGTACTTC	CASSFFGAKNIQYF
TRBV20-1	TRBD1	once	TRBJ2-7	TGCAGTGCTACTGACAGGGGTCAAGCCTCCTACGAGCAGTACTTC	CSATDRGQASYEQYF
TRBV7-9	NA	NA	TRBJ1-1	TGTGCCAGCAGCTTAGCGACAGGCGCCGAGACTGAAGCTTTCTTT	CASSLATGAETEAFF
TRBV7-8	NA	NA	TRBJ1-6	TGTGCCAGCAGCTTAGCAGGGGCTGGGAATTCACCCCTCCACTTT	CASSLAGAGNSPLHF
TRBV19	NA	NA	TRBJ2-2	TGTGCCAGTAGTTGGCAGACGAACACCGGGGAGCTGTTTTTT	CASSWQTNTGELFF
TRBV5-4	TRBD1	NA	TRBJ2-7	TGTGCCAGCAGCCAGGGACAGGGGGAGGACGAGCAGTACTTC	CASSQGQGEDEQYF
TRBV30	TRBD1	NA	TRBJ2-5	TGTGCCTGGAGTGTATCCCGGACAGGGACGGGGGAGACCCAGTACTTC	CAWSVSRTGTGETQYF
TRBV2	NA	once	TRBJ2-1	TGTGCCAGCAGTGTCGATGCGGGGGAGCAGTTCTTC	CASSVDAGEQFF
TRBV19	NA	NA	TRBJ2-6	TGTGCCAGTAGTATAGGGGTAGGGGACCCCTGGGCCAACGTCCTGACTTTC	CASSIGVGDPWANVLTF
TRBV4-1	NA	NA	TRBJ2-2	TGCGCCAGCAGCTTAGCCGGGGGCGGGGAGCTGTTTTTT	CASSLAGGGELFF
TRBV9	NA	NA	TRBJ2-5	TGTGCCAGCAGCGTAGGGGGGACGACCCGAGAGACCCAGTACTTC	CASSVGGTTRETQYF
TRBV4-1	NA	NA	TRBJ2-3	TGCGCCAGCAGCCAACGGTGGCAGGTCACAGATACGCAGTATTTT	CASSQRWQVTDTQYF
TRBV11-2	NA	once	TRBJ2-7	TGTGCCAGCAGCTTAGGGGCTCCTTACGAGCAGTACTTC	CASSLGAPYEQYF
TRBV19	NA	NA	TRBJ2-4	TGTGCCAGTACCGTGGGCGGAGCCAAAAACATTCAGTACTTC	CASTVGGAKNIQYF
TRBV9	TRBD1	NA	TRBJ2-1	TGTGCCAGCAGCGCGGGACAGTTCCCGGTCTTC	CASSAGQFPVF
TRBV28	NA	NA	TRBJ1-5	TGTGCCAGCAGTTTATGGGGGAGCAATCAGCCCCAGCATTTT	CASSLWGSNQPQHF
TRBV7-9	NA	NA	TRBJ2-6	TGTGCCAGCAGCTTACTTGGGGCCAACGTCCTGACTTTC	CASSLLGANVLTF